This T cell receptor (beta chain) was sequenced in a study of Graves' ophthalmopathy and Graves' hyperthyroidism. The germline gives CDR1 SNHLY, CDR2 FYNNEI. The CDR3 sequence is 12 residues long. The ends were cut back, 7 bases at V and 4 bases at J, with 8 bases in the middle. The PBMC fraction was derived from 9 to 10 ml of fresh peripheral blood. The table lists this clonotype with many counts. Amplifying from RNA transcripts, the study obtained TCR beta CDR3 regions. First-round RT-PCR used HTBI primers; second-round multiplex PCR followed. TCRdb used MiXCR to reprocess the multiplex PCR reads, holding one entry per CDR3 protein. The sample contains about 640,000 distinct CDR3 sequences, about two fifths of which appear only once.

The material sequenced was peripheral blood. The chain links TRBV2 to TRBJ1-3; D gene ambiguous. The source is an adult man with Graves' ophthalmopathy. The CDR3 DNA sequence: TGTGCCAGCAAGGAGGCAGGAAACACCATATATTTT. Translation gives CASKEAGNTIYF.